The clone carrying this TCR beta chain has a single count. This sample stems from a study of blood T cell repertoires in COVID-19. Overall study: Acute-phase and convalescent COVID-19 samples originated in the United States, Italy and Spain. PBMCs, B-cell-depleted T cells, or T cells were the source of the cDNA or gDNA that made up the material.

Study processing details: Reference gene primer amplification gave estimated nucleated cell counts. Assay: immunoSEQ multiplex PCR; the TCRdb copy retains only in-frame clones and omits some. The V and J calls and the clone size are those of that table, but D and trimming were determined from the DNA. This sample has fewer than 180,000 clones, with approximately 86% found just once. The TCR originated in a man between 65 and 85 years old with acute or convalescent COVID-19. Sequencing was performed on peripheral blood.

CDR3: CASSLKQGTYNEQFF. The CDR3 nucleotides read TGCGCCAGCAGCTTGAAGCAGGGTACCTACAATGAGCAGTTCTTC. This chain uses TRBV5-1 with TRBJ2-1; tentatively, D is TRBD1 (5 bases). CDR1 and CDR2 (germline): SGHRS, YFSETQ. There are 15 residues in the CDR3. V was pared by 1 base and J by 2 bases, with 10 bases between.